What follows are 27 T cell receptor beta chains derived from one specimen sequenced in a study of blood T cell repertoires in COVID-19. Sequencing was performed with immunoSEQ multiplex PCR; in TCRdb, only in-frame clones are kept and a portion is missing. The sample records 300,000 to 400,000 clones, around 90% being singletons. Material for sequencing was peripheral blood. These receptors all come from a human donor in a cohort sampled during active COVID-19.

The gene calls are TRBV28 and TRBJ1-5; D possibly corresponds to TRBD1 (6 bases). This CDR3 spans 16 amino acids. Germline CDR1 and CDR2: MDHEN and SYDVKM. V shed 5 bases and J shed 6 bases, with 20 bases lying between them. This CDR3 is CASSHSGGLKGQPQHF. The CDR3 DNA follows: TGTGCCAGCAGTCACAGCGGGGGGCTGAAGGGTCAGCCCCAGCATTTT.

The V and J genes are TRBV11-1 and TRBJ2-1; 8 nucleotides agree with TRBD1. The CDR3 spans 16 residues. V shed 3 bases, J shed 0 bases, and the junction held 4 bases outside the gene matches. CDR1 is SGHAT and CDR2 is FQDESV in the germline V gene (reference sequence). CDR3 bases: TGTGCCAGCAGCTTGGGACAGGAGAGCTCCTACAATGAGCAGTTCTTC. It yields the protein CASSLGQESSYNEQFF.

The rearrangement uses TRBV6-1 and TRBJ2-1, with 7 nucleotides matching TRBD2. CDR1 MNHNS and CDR2 SASEGT come from the germline V gene. The CDR3 length is 17 residues. The junction had 6 bases not matched to a gene; V was cut back by 1 base and J by 0 bases. The CDR3 protein is CASSEDGREPSYNEQFF. The CDR3 DNA reads as TGTGCCAGCAGTGAAGACGGGCGGGAGCCCTCCTACAATGAGCAGTTCTTC.

Only one count was recorded for this clone. The V and J genes are TRBV28 and TRBJ2-3; TRBD2 matches at 8 bases. This CDR3 spans 17 amino acids. Germline V gene sequence: CDR1 MDHEN, CDR2 SYDVKM. V shed 1 base and J 4 bases; nucleotides not matched to a gene: 10. As DNA, the CDR3 is TGTGCCAGCAGTTTATACGGGAGGGGGGCAGGGGCAGATACGCAGTATTTT. Its protein is CASSLYGRGAGADTQYF.

This clone was counted between two and nine times. This chain joins TRBV29-1 and TRBJ1-1; a possible D gene is TRBD1 (5 bases). Germline V gene data show CDR1 as SQVTM and CDR2 as ANQGSEA. Trimming cost V 4 bases and J 9 bases, with 15 bases left between them. This CDR3 has 12 residues. The CDR3 loop is CSVGGEGRQAFF. DNA for the CDR3: TGCAGCGTTGGAGGGGAGGGAAGGCAAGCTTTCTTT.

The chain is built from TRBV5-1 and TRBJ2-1; 7 bases match TRBD2. CDR3 length: 16 residues. With 0 bases clipped from V and 4 bases from J, the junction kept 7 bases outside the gene matches. CDR1 SGHRS and CDR2 YFSETQ come from the germline V gene. DNA for the CDR3: TGCGCCAGCAGCTTGGATACTTCGGGGGGATACAATGAGCAGTTCTTC. Translation gives CASSLDTSGGYNEQFF.

The chain combines TRBV6-5 with TRBJ1-2; D may be TRBD1 (5 bases). Per the germline V gene, CDR1 is MNHEY and CDR2 is SVGAGI. V lost 5 bases to trimming and J lost 6 bases, with 16 bases between them. This CDR3 is 14 amino acids long. The CDR3 reads CASSPDGGWDGYTF. The CDR3 DNA reads TGTGCCAGCAGTCCCGATGGGGGGTGGGATGGCTACACCTTC.

The J gene is TRBJ2-1, the V gene TRBV3-1 (or the pseudogene TRBV3-2), with TRBD2 matching over 7 bases. The germline V gene has CDR1 LGHDT and CDR2 YNNKEL (reference sequence). The CDR3 contains 16 residues. V was clipped by 5 bases and J by 0 bases; unmatched bases: 7. For the CDR3, the DNA is TGTGCCAGCAGCATGTCGGGGGGATACTCCTACAATGAGCAGTTCTTC. This sequence encodes CASSMSGGYSYNEQFF.

The rearrangement links TRBV6-6 to TRBJ1-4; 8 positions match TRBD1. Germline trimming cut 5 bases from V and 7 bases from J; bases unmatched to any gene: 18. In germline, CDR1 is MNHNY, CDR2 SVGAGI (reference sequence). The CDR3 covers 18 residues. The CDR3 nucleotides are TGTGCCAGCAGTCCTACTAAGTTCCAGGGGGCGCGGGGTGAAAAACTGTTTTTT. It translates to CASSPTKFQGARGEKLFF.

This clone was counted once. The DNA of the CDR3 is TGTGCCAGCAAGATAGAGGGGGCCTTGAGTGAAGATGGCTACACCTTC. Encoded protein: CASKIEGALSEDGYTF. The chain joins TRBV28 to TRBJ1-2, with 7 bases that match TRBD1. This CDR3 has 16 amino acids. V trimming: 7 bases; J trimming: 6 bases; junction bases outside the gene matches: 17. In germline, CDR1 is MDHEN, CDR2 SYDVKM.

This chain links TRBV6-1 with TRBJ1-6; D not certain. Trimming stripped 2 bases from V and 9 bases from J, with 11 bases between. Germline V lookup: CDR1 MNHNS, CDR2 SASEGT. The CDR3 loop spans 14 amino acids. CDR3 residues: CASSERERSSPLHF. CDR3 bases: TGTGCCAGCAGTGAACGGGAAAGGAGTTCACCCCTCCACTTT.

The rearrangement links TRBV15 to TRBJ2-2; the D gene is possibly TRBD2 (6 bases). CDR1 and CDR2 (germline): LNHNV, YYDKDF (reference sequence). The CDR3 is 15 residues long. The V gene lost 1 base and the J gene lost 4 bases, with 10 bases spanning the gap. The chain's CDR3 is CATSRGRRATGELFF. As DNA, the CDR3 is TGTGCCACCAGCAGAGGCCGGAGGGCCACCGGGGAGCTGTTTTTT.

This clone was seen just once. V is TRBV11-2 and J is TRBJ2-3; D not resolved. The CDR3 is made up of 16 amino acids. CDR1 and CDR2 from the germline V gene are SGHAT and FQNNGV. Trimming removed 1 base at V and 3 bases at J, with 14 bases between. The DNA for the CDR3 is TGTGCCAGCAGCTTAGCGGTGCGCCCCGCTACAGATACGCAGTATTTT. Its translation: CASSLAVRPATDTQYF.

The chain carries TRBV30 and TRBJ2-1; 7 nucleotides align to TRBD1. Per the germline V gene, CDR1 is GTSNPN and CDR2 is SVGIG (reference sequence). The CDR3 runs to 11 residues. The V segment lost 8 bases and the J segment 8 bases; nucleotides outside the gene matches: 6. CDR3 nucleotides: TGTGCCACAGGGGCGAGGGATGAGCAGTTCTTC. It yields the protein CATGARDEQFF. The whole variable domain, remainder taken from reference TRBV30 and TRBJ2-1, is SQTIHQWPATLVQPVGSPLSLECTVEGTSNPNLYWYRQAAGRGLQLLFYSVGIGQISSEVPQNLSASRPQDRQFILSSKKLLLSDSGFYLCATGARDEQFFGPGTRLTVL.

The chain has TRBV5-5 and TRBJ1-2, with 7 bases that match TRBD1. From germline, CDR1 is SGHKS and CDR2 YYEKEE (reference sequence). The trim removed 1 base at V and 4 bases at J, leaving 10 bases unmatched. The CDR3 runs 16 residues. This CDR3 reads CASSLWDRQGSYGYTF. The CDR3 DNA sequence: TGTGCCAGCAGCTTGTGGGACCGACAGGGAAGCTATGGCTACACCTTC.

The V call is TRBV6-5, the J call TRBJ2-5; 9 bases are a match to TRBD2. This CDR3 contains 15 residues. V was clipped by 7 bases and J by 4 bases; unmatched bases: 10. Germline loops: CDR1 MNHEY, CDR2 SVGAGI. CDR3 nucleotides: TGTGCCAGCAATCGGGCGGGGGGGCGACGAGAGACCCAGTACTTC. Protein sequence: CASNRAGGRRETQYF.

The chain has TRBV6-1 and TRBJ1-1; D unclear. There are 12 residues in the CDR3. The V end lost 1 base, the J end lost 11 bases, and 11 bases lay between the germline ends. Germline V gene lookup returns CDR1 MNHNS and CDR2 SASEGT. Here the CDR3 reads CASSEGWVRAFF. The CDR3 DNA reads TGTGCCAGCAGTGAAGGATGGGTGAGGGCTTTCTTT.

The genes are TRBV10-1 and TRBJ2-7; D remains ambiguous. Trimming pared 4 bases from V and 0 bases from J, leaving 10 bases between. Per germline, CDR1 WNHNN and CDR2 SYGVQD (reference sequence). CDR3 size: 14 residues. DNA for the CDR3: TGCGCCAGCAGTGGAGCTGAGCGCTCCTACGAGCAGTACTTC. It is translated as CASSGAERSYEQYF.

CDR3 nucleotides: TGTGCCAGCAGCCAAGTCGCAGGCCTGACTAGCGGGAGGGCCAATGAGCAGTTCTTC. As protein: CASSQVAGLTSGRANEQFF. V is TRBV3-1 (or the pseudogene TRBV3-2) and J is TRBJ2-1, with 14 bases lining up with TRBD2. This CDR3 comprises 19 residues. CDR1 is LGHDT and CDR2 is YNNKEL in the germline V gene (reference sequence). Losses at the gene ends were 1 base for V and 6 bases for J; bases not matched to a gene: 11.

This rearrangement joins TRBV27 to TRBJ2-2; TRBD2 agrees at 10 bases. From germline, CDR1 is MNHEY and CDR2 SMNVEV (reference sequence). The CDR3 is 16 amino acids. J was trimmed by 9 bases and V by 4 bases; bases with no gene match: 11. The CDR3 coding sequence is TGTGCCAGCAGTTCGAATAGCGGGAGGTTCGTCCGGGAGCTGTTTTTT. Translated, it gives CASSSNSGRFVRELFF.

The table lists this clone with a count of one. The V gene is TRBV7-9, the J gene TRBJ2-1; 13 bases match TRBD2. CDR1 is SEHNR, CDR2 FQNEAQ, per germline (reference sequence). The CDR3 covers 17 residues. V lost 2 bases, J lost 8 bases, and 9 bases stayed unmatched. CDR3 protein: CASSLSTGLAGIDEQFF. Here the CDR3 DNA reads TGTGCCAGCAGCTTAAGTACGGGACTAGCGGGGATCGATGAGCAGTTCTTC. The full variable domain, rest sourced from reference TRBV7-9 and TRBJ2-1, is DTGVSQNPRHKITKRGQNVTFRCDPISEHNRLYWYRQTLGQGPEFLTYFQNEAQLEKSRLLSDRFSAERPKGSFSTLEIQRTEQGDSAMYLCASSLSTGLAGIDEQFFGPGTRLTVL.

There are many counts of this clone. The J gene is TRBJ1-1, the V gene TRBV5-4, with 8 bases identical to TRBD1. Germline V CDR1 and CDR2: SGHNT, YYREEE (reference sequence). The V and J ends lost 7 bases and 2 bases, in that order; junction bases with no gene match: 4. This CDR3 comprises 13 residues. CDR3 residues: CASRTGGNTEAFF. In nucleotides, the CDR3 is TGTGCCAGCCGCACAGGGGGTAACACTGAAGCTTTCTTT.

The chain uses TRBV7-8 and TRBJ2-7; 9 bases line up with TRBD2. The CDR3 consists of 13 residues. J lost 3 bases, V lost 8 bases, and 5 bases had no gene match. CDR1 is SGHVS and CDR2 is FQNEAQ in the germline V gene. CDR3 bases: TGTGCCAGCTCCCGCGGGGGGGGCTACGAGCAGTACTTC. As protein: CASSRGGGYEQYF.

The chain recombines TRBV20-1 with TRBJ2-7, with a weak D call TRBD1 (5 bases). Germline CDR1 reads DFQATT; CDR2 reads SNEGSKA (reference sequence). This CDR3 spans 13 amino acids. V shed 3 bases and J shed 4 bases, with 13 bases lying between them. CDR3 coding DNA: TGCAGTGCTAGTACCTGGACAAGATACGAGCAGTACTTC. Its protein product is CSASTWTRYEQYF.

V gene TRBV5-4 combines with J gene TRBJ2-5, with D maybe TRBD2 (5 bases). This CDR3 contains 16 residues. Germline CDR1 is SGHNT and CDR2 is YYREEE (reference sequence). Trimming shortened V by 4 bases and J by 3 bases, and 19 bases separated the two germline ends. The DNA of the CDR3 is TGTGCCAGCAGCACTCGGACTTCCCCTGCCAAAGAGACCCAGTACTTC. This sequence encodes CASSTRTSPAKETQYF.

J is TRBJ2-1 and V is TRBV7-9; TRBD2 might be the D (5 bases). The CDR3 has 14 residues. The ends were cut back, 1 base at V and 4 bases at J, with 8 bases in the middle. Per the germline V gene, CDR1 is SEHNR and CDR2 is FQNEAQ (reference sequence). The CDR3 DNA reads TGTGCCAGCAGCTTAGTTTCGGGGTACAATGAGCAGTTCTTC. This codes for CASSLVSGYNEQFF.

The rearrangement joins TRBV3-1 (or the pseudogene TRBV3-2) to TRBJ1-4, with TRBD1 as a possible D gene (5 bases). The CDR3 has 14 residues. CDR1 is LGHDT and CDR2 is YNNKEL in the germline V gene (reference sequence). Trimming took 4 bases from V and 8 from J, leaving 14 bases between them. The CDR3 loop is CASSPREGREKLFF. CDR3 coding DNA: TGTGCCAGCAGCCCCCGGGAGGGGCGGGAAAAACTGTTTTTT.